A single sample gave rise to the 31 T cell receptor beta chains below, sequenced in a study of blood T cell repertoires in COVID-19. Using immunoSEQ multiplex PCR, the repertoire was profiled, and TCRdb retains in-frame clones only, with some absent. The table includes over 400,000 clones, approximately 85% detected once. The sample consisted of peripheral blood. Every receptor here comes from a human donor in a cohort sampled during active COVID-19.

This chain connects TRBV3-1 (or the pseudogene TRBV3-2) to TRBJ1-6, with D maybe TRBD1 (6 bases). The V gene lost 3 bases and the J gene lost 12 bases, with 15 bases spanning the gap. This CDR3 has 14 amino acids. Germline CDR1 and CDR2: LGHDT and YNNKEL (reference sequence). The CDR3 protein is CASSHEGTLQPLHF. For the CDR3, the DNA is TGTGCCAGCAGCCATGAAGGGACATTACAACCCCTCCACTTT.

The V and J genes are TRBV19 and TRBJ2-1; 9 bases match TRBD2. Germline V lookup: CDR1 LNHDA, CDR2 SQIVND (reference sequence). V was pared by 4 bases and J by 4 bases, with 17 bases of the junction left unmatched. This CDR3 spans 19 amino acids. CDR3 coding DNA: TGTGCCAGTAGTAATCACGGGGGGGGAGCGGGAGGACGATACAATGAGCAGTTCTTC. The encoded protein is CASSNHGGGAGGRYNEQFF.

This rearrangement joins TRBV10-3 to TRBJ1-1; 10 bases match TRBD1. The CDR3 sequence is 16 residues long. V shed 0 bases and J 5 bases; nucleotides not matched to a gene: 6. Germline values: CDR1 ENHRY, CDR2 SYGVKD. The CDR3, as DNA: TGTGCCATCAGTGAGTCGTCCGGACAGGGGGGTACTGAAGCTTTCTTT. Translation: CAISESSGQGGTEAFF.

V and J are TRBV27 and TRBJ2-7, with D uncertain. V lost 5 bases, J lost 3 bases, and 5 bases lay in between. Germline V CDR1 and CDR2: MNHEY, SMNVEV (reference sequence). The CDR3 is made up of 11 amino acids. This CDR3 is CASSQNYEQYF. The DNA for the CDR3 is TGTGCCAGCAGTCAAAACTACGAGCAGTACTTC.

V and J are TRBV7-6 and TRBJ1-4, with 12 bases identical to TRBD1. Losses at the gene ends were 5 bases for V and 2 bases for J; bases not matched to a gene: 6. The CDR3 runs 17 residues. Germline CDR1 reads SGHVS; CDR2 reads FNYEAQ. CDR3 sequence reads: CASSDRDRGHTNEKLFF. The CDR3 DNA reads TGTGCCAGCAGCGACCGGGACAGGGGGCACACTAATGAAAAACTGTTTTTT. Filled out from reference TRBV7-6 and TRBJ1-4, the complete variable domain reads GAGVSQSPRYKVTKRGQDVALRCDPISGHVSLYWYRQALGQGPEFLTYFNYEAQQDKSGLPNDRFSAERPEGSISTLTIQRTEQRDSAMYRCASSDRDRGHTNEKLFFGSGTQLSVL.

The chain carries TRBV27 and TRBJ2-7, with 9 positions matching TRBD2. The CDR3 extends over 12 amino acids. V lost 9 bases to trimming and J lost 4 bases; unmatched junction nucleotides: 4. CDR1 is MNHEY and CDR2 is SMNVEV in the germline V gene (reference sequence). This CDR3 is CASWTSAYEQYF. The CDR3 bases are TGTGCCAGTTGGACTAGCGCGTACGAGCAGTACTTC.

This clone has a single count. This rearrangement joins TRBV14 to TRBJ1-5; tentatively, D is TRBD1 (5 bases). Germline V gene sequence: CDR1 SGHDN, CDR2 FVKESK. V lost 0 bases to trimming and J lost 7 bases, with 16 bases between them. There are 16 residues in the CDR3. In DNA, the CDR3 is TGTGCCAGCAGCCAAGAAGGCCAAGGGGCGGAACAGCCCCAGCATTTT. Translated: CASSQEGQGAEQPQHF.

V is TRBV11-3 and J is TRBJ2-6, with D perhaps TRBD2 (7 bases). V shed 1 base and J shed 1 base, with 17 bases lying between them. The CDR3 runs to 19 residues. Germline V gene sequence: CDR1 SGHNT, CDR2 YENEEA. In DNA, the CDR3 is TGTGCCAGCAGCTTAGGACGGGGGGCGGTTGGATCTGGGGCCAACGTCCTGACTTTC. Translated, it gives CASSLGRGAVGSGANVLTF.

The chain is built from TRBV5-6 and TRBJ1-4, with D possibly TRBD1 on 5 matching bases. The CDR3 contains 14 residues. The V gene lost 2 bases and the J gene lost 5 bases, with 10 bases spanning the gap. Germline V gene sequence: CDR1 SGHDT, CDR2 YYEEEE. CDR3 coding DNA: TGTGCCAGCAGCTTCCGGCAGGGAAATGAAAAACTGTTTTTT. Protein product: CASSFRQGNEKLFF. Full variable domain (missing parts from reference TRBV5-6 and TRBJ1-4): DAGVTQSPTHLIKTRGQQVTLRCSPKSGHDTVSWYQQALGQGPQFIFQYYEEEERQRGNFPDRFSGHQFPNYSSELNVNALLLGDSALYLCASSFRQGNEKLFFGSGTQLSVL.

The J gene is TRBJ2-1, the V gene TRBV5-1; 7 nucleotides agree with TRBD2. The CDR3 covers 15 residues. Trimming cost V 3 bases and J 8 bases; bases outside gene matches: 11. Germline CDR1 SGHRS, CDR2 YFSETQ. The CDR3 nucleotides are TGCGCCAGCAGCTCCCCCAGCGGGATTCCCGATGAGCAGTTCTTC. Its protein product is CASSSPSGIPDEQFF.

V usage is TRBV6-2 or TRBV6-3 and J usage is TRBJ2-1, with 15 bases aligning to TRBD2. V dropped 0 bases and J dropped 7; count of bases not matched to a gene: 13. Germline CDR1 is MNHEY and CDR2 is SVGEGT. The CDR3 has 20 amino acids. CDR3 in amino acids: CASSYSTGTSGRRRGNEQFF. CDR3 bases: TGTGCCAGCAGTTACTCCACCGGGACTAGCGGGAGGAGACGGGGGAATGAGCAGTTCTTC.

The chain combines TRBV5-1 with TRBJ1-1; possibly TRBD1 for D (5 bases). Trimming pared 3 bases from V and 4 bases from J, leaving 7 bases between. The CDR3 covers 12 residues. CDR1 is SGHRS, CDR2 YFSETQ, per germline. The CDR3 nucleotides are TGCGCCAGCAGCTCAGGGTTCACTGAAGCTTTCTTT. Translating gives CASSSGFTEAFF. Combining the CDR3 with reference TRBV5-1 and TRBJ1-1 gives the whole variable domain KAGVTQTPRYLIKTRGQQVTLSCSPISGHRSVSWYQQTPGQGLQFLFEYFSETQRNKGNFPGRFSGRQFSNSRSEMNVSTLELGDSALYLCASSSGFTEAFFGQGTRLTVV.

This clone was seen just once. The chain employs TRBV5-4 and TRBJ2-7, with 8 bases matching TRBD2. The V and J ends lost 3 bases and 3 bases, in that order; junction bases with no gene match: 11. Germline CDR1 SGHNT, CDR2 YYREEE (reference sequence). The CDR3 sequence is 16 residues long. CDR3 bases: TGTGCCAGCAGCTCTGCGGGGGGCCGTAGCAGCTACGAGCAGTACTTC. Its translation is CASSSAGGRSSYEQYF.

For the CDR3, the DNA is TGTGCCAGCAGCCAAGGAAAACTAGCGGGAGGTTACAATGAGCAGTTCTTC. It encodes CASSQGKLAGGYNEQFF. The J gene is TRBJ2-1, the V gene TRBV3-1 (or the pseudogene TRBV3-2); TRBD2 matches 12 bases. J was trimmed by 4 bases and V by 1 base; bases with no gene match: 5. Per germline, CDR1 LGHDT and CDR2 YNNKEL (reference sequence). This CDR3 spans 17 amino acids.

The rearrangement uses TRBV6-5 and TRBJ2-3; 11 bases fit TRBD2. The trim removed 4 bases at V and 6 bases at J, leaving 6 bases unmatched. This CDR3 contains 15 residues. CDR1 is MNHEY and CDR2 is SVGAGI in the germline V gene. Here the CDR3 DNA reads TGTGCCAGCAGTTCCCTAGCGGGAGGTTGGGATACGCAGTATTTT. This encodes CASSSLAGGWDTQYF.

V gene TRBV5-4 combines with J gene TRBJ2-1; 9 nucleotides match TRBD1. CDR1 and CDR2 from the germline V gene are SGHNT and YYREEE (reference sequence). The CDR3 runs 15 residues. V lost 4 bases to trimming and J lost 3 bases; unmatched junction nucleotides: 5. In DNA form, the CDR3 reads TGTGCCAGCAGCGGGACAGGGATCCTCTACAATGAGCAGTTCTTC. Translated, it gives CASSGTGILYNEQFF.

The chain links TRBV27 to TRBJ1-5, with 9 bases fitting TRBD1. CDR3 size: 15 residues. Germline V gene sequence: CDR1 MNHEY, CDR2 SMNVEV (reference sequence). Losses at the gene ends were 4 bases for V and 3 bases for J; bases not matched to a gene: 4. CDR3 sequence (DNA): TGTGCCAGCAGTTGGGGACAGGGTACCAATCAGCCCCAGCATTTT. Amino acid sequence: CASSWGQGTNQPQHF.

With regard to this clone: Its ends do not fully match the called genes, so a read error is possible. V is TRBV7-7 and J is TRBJ2-7; TRBD2 matches at 8 bases. CDR3 length: 16 residues. Germline V gene sequence: CDR1 SSHAT, CDR2 FNYEAQ (reference sequence). CDR3 nucleotide sequence: TGTGCTAGCAGCTCGCCTGGCCCGGGAGGGCCGGGTGAGCAGTACTTC. It codes for CASSSPGPGGPGEQYF.

The gene calls are TRBV11-2 and TRBJ2-5, with TRBD2 matching 8 bases. Trimming took 4 bases from V and 5 from J; bases not matched to a gene: 9. Germline lookup yields CDR1 SGHAT and CDR2 FQNNGV. CDR3 size: 15 residues. CDR3 DNA: TGTGCCAGCAGCTCCCCATCCCCGGGAGGGGAGACCCAGTACTTC. Encoded protein: CASSSPSPGGETQYF.

This clone was detected only once. This sequence joins TRBV7-2 and TRBJ2-2; 10 nucleotides line up with TRBD2. V shed 3 bases and J 0 bases; nucleotides not matched to a gene: 1. The germline V gene encodes CDR1 SGHTA and CDR2 FQGNSA. The length of the CDR3 is 16 residues. CDR3 nucleotides: TGTGCCAGCAGCTTGAGCGGGGGGGCGAACACCGGGGAGCTGTTTTTT. Translated: CASSLSGGANTGELFF.

V gene TRBV2 combines with J gene TRBJ2-1; 7 bases line up with TRBD2. Germline V CDR1 and CDR2: SNHLY, FYNNEI. J lost 2 bases, V lost 4 bases, and 8 bases had no gene match. The CDR3 totals 16 residues. The CDR3 sequence: CASSGSGRGTYNEQFF. In DNA, the CDR3 is TGTGCCAGCAGTGGCTCAGGGAGGGGAACCTACAATGAGCAGTTCTTC.

V usage is TRBV19 and J usage is TRBJ2-5, with 10 bases fitting TRBD1. CDR3 size: 12 residues. The junction had 4 bases not matched to a gene; V was cut back by 10 bases and J by 5 bases. CDR1 is LNHDA, CDR2 SQIVND, per germline (reference sequence). CDR3 sequence: CATGQGGETQYF. In DNA, the CDR3 is TGTGCCACCGGACAGGGGGGGGAGACCCAGTACTTC. Full variable domain (outside the CDR3, taken from reference TRBV19 and TRBJ2-5): DGGITQSPKYLFRKEGQNVTLSCEQNLNHDAMYWYRQDPGQGLRLIYYSQIVNDFQKGDIAEGYSVSREKKESFPLTVTSAQKNPTAFYLCATGQGGETQYFGPGTRLLVL.

The gene calls are TRBV11-2 and TRBJ1-1; TRBD1 matches 11 bases. Per germline, CDR1 SGHAT and CDR2 FQNNGV. CDR3 size: 18 residues. Losses at the gene ends were 2 bases for V and 3 bases for J; bases not matched to a gene: 11. The CDR3: CASSLLGQGGRWDTEAFF. The CDR3 DNA follows: TGTGCCAGCAGCTTACTGGGACAGGGGGGTAGGTGGGACACTGAAGCTTTCTTT.

The chain is built from TRBV6-5 and TRBJ1-1; D perhaps matches TRBD1 (6 bases). CDR1 and CDR2 from the germline V gene are MNHEY and SVGAGI. This CDR3 has 16 residues. Between the trimmed V and J ends, which lost 2 bases and 2 bases, there was a span of 15 bases. CDR3 nucleotide sequence: TGTGCCAGCAGTTACACAGGGTCCCGAACCAACACTGAAGCTTTCTTT. Translated: CASSYTGSRTNTEAFF.

Only a few counts were recorded for this clone. The chain links TRBV24-1 to TRBJ2-7; 9 bases are a match to TRBD1. The germline V gene encodes CDR1 KGHDR and CDR2 SFDVKD. V dropped 7 bases and J dropped 3; count of bases not matched to a gene: 9. The CDR3 is made up of 15 amino acids. In DNA form, the CDR3 reads TGTGCCACCAGCGCCACCGGGACAGGGAGCTACGAGCAGTACTTC. Protein product: CATSATGTGSYEQYF.

The genes are TRBV28 and TRBJ2-3, with 7 bases that match TRBD1. The CDR3 has 18 amino acids. Losses at the gene ends were 5 bases for V and 3 bases for J; bases not matched to a gene: 17. The germline gives CDR1 MDHEN, CDR2 SYDVKM. CDR3 in DNA: TGTGCCAGCAGTCCCCAGCTCGACAGGGTGAGGGGGACAGATACGCAGTATTTT. It specifies CASSPQLDRVRGTDTQYF.

In DNA, the CDR3 is TGCAGCGTTCAACGAGCGGGAGTCGGGAATGAGCAGTTCTTC. This codes for CSVQRAGVGNEQFF. The rearrangement uses TRBV29-1 and TRBJ2-1; 8 nucleotides match TRBD2. The V segment lost 5 bases and the J segment 7 bases; nucleotides outside the gene matches: 10. This CDR3 is built from 14 residues. The germline CDR1 and CDR2 sequences are SQVTM and ANQGSEA.

The genes are TRBV27 and TRBJ2-3; D is unclear. V lost 7 bases to trimming and J lost 3 bases, with 26 bases between them. Germline-derived CDR1 and CDR2 are MNHEY and SMNVEV (reference sequence). The CDR3 is 18 amino acids. CDR3 protein: CASTSRSLNQYPTDTQYF. For the CDR3, the DNA is TGTGCCAGCACTTCTAGATCACTTAACCAGTATCCTACAGATACGCAGTATTTT.

With regard to this clone: The identical CDR3 is also encoded by other nucleotide sequences in the sample. The chain has TRBV5-4 and TRBJ1-2; 9 bases are shared with TRBD1. The CDR3 has 14 amino acids. The V and J ends lost 4 bases and 2 bases, in that order; junction bases with no gene match: 3. Germline CDR1 and CDR2: SGHNT and YYREEE (reference sequence). DNA for the CDR3: TGTGCCAGCAGCCTACAGGGGGCAAACTATGGCTACACCTTC. Translated: CASSLQGANYGYTF.

V usage is TRBV7-8 and J usage is TRBJ1-2; weak D call: TRBD1 (5 bases). The length of the CDR3 is 14 residues. Between the trimmed V and J ends, which lost 5 bases and 4 bases, there was a span of 14 bases. CDR1 and CDR2 from the germline V gene are SGHVS and FQNEAQ. The CDR3 reads CASSPRGGIYGYTF. CDR3 in DNA: TGTGCCAGCAGCCCGCGGGGGGGGATCTATGGCTACACCTTC.

The V gene is TRBV15, the J gene TRBJ2-5, with TRBD1 as a possible D gene (5 bases). The CDR3 runs 12 residues. V was shortened by 4 bases and J by 6 bases, with 9 bases between the two germline ends. CDR1 is LNHNV and CDR2 is YYDKDF in the germline V gene (reference sequence). The CDR3 DNA is TGTGCCACCAGCACAGGGCAGCAGACCCAGTACTTC. Amino acids: CATSTGQQTQYF.